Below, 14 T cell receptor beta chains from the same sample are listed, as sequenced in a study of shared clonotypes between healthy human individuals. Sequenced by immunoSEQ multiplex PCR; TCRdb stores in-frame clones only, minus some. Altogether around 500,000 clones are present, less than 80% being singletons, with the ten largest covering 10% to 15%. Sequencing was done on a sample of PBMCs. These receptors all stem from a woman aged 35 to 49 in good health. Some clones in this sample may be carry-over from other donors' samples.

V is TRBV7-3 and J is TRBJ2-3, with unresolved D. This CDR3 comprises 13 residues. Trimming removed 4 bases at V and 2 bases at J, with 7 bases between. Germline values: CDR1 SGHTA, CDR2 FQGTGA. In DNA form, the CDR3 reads TGTGCCAGCAGCTCCCCTAACACAGATACGCAGTATTTT. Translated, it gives CASSSPNTDTQYF.

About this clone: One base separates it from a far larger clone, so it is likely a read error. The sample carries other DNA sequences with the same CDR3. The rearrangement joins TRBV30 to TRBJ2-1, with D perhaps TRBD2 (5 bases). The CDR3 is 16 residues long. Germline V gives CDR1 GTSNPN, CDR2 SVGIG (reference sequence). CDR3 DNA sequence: TGTGCCTGGAGTGTAGGTGGGAGCGCCACCTACAACGAGCAGTTCTTC. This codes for CAWSVGGSATYNEQFF.

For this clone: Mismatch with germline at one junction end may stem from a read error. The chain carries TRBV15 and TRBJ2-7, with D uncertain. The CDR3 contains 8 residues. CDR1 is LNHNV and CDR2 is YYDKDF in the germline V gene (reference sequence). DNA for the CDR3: TGTGCCACCAGCAGCCCGGGCTTC. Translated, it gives CATSSPGF.

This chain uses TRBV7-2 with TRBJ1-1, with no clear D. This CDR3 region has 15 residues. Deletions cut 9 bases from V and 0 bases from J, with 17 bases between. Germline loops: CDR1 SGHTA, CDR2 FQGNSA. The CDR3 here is CASTIGPAMNTEAFF. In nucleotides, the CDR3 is TGTGCCAGTACCATCGGTCCCGCCATGAACACTGAAGCTTTCTTT.

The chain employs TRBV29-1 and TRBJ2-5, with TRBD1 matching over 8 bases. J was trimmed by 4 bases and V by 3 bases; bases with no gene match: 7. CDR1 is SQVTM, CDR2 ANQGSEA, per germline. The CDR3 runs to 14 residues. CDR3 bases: TGCAGCGTTGACGACAGGGGTTTGTCAGAGACCCAGTACTTC. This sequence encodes CSVDDRGLSETQYF.

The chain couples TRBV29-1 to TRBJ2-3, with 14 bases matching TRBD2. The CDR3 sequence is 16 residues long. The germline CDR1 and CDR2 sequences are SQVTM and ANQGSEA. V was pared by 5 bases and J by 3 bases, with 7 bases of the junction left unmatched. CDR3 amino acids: CSVRGTSGSQTDTQYF. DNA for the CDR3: TGCAGCGTTCGTGGGACTAGCGGGAGTCAGACAGATACGCAGTATTTT.

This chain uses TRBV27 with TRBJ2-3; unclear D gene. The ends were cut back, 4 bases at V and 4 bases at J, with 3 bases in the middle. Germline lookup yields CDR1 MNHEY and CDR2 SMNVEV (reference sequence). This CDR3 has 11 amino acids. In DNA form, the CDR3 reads TGTGCCAGCAGTTCCGCAGATACGCAGTATTTT. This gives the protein CASSSADTQYF.

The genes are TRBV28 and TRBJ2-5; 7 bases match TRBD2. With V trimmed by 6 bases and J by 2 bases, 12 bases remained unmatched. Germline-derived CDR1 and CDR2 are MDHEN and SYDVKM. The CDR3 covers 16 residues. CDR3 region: CASRLGLADGQETQYF. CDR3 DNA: TGTGCCAGCAGGCTTGGCCTAGCGGACGGACAAGAGACCCAGTACTTC. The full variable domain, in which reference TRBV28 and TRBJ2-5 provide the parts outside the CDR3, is DVKVTQSSRYLVKRTGEKVFLECVQDMDHENMFWYRQDPGLGLRLIYFSYDVKMKEKGDIPEGYSVSREKKERFSLILESASTNQTSMYLCASRLGLADGQETQYFGPGTRLLVL.

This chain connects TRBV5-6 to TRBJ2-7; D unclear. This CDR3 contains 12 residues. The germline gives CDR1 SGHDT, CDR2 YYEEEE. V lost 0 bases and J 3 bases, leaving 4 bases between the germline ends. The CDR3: CASSLVGYEQYF. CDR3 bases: TGTGCCAGCAGCTTGGTCGGCTACGAGCAGTACTTC.

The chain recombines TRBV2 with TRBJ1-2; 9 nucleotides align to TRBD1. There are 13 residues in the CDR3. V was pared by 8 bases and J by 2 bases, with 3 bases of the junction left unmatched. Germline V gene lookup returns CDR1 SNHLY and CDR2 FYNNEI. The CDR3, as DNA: TGTGCCAGCCCTGGACAGGGGAACTATGGCTACACCTTC. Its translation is CASPGQGNYGYTF. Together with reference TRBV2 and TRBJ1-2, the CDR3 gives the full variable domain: EPEVTQTPSHQVTQMGQEVILRCVPISNHLYFYWYRQILGQKVEFLVSFYNNEISEKSEIFDDQFSVERPDGSNFTLKIRSTKLEDSAMYFCASPGQGNYGYTFGSGTRLTVV.

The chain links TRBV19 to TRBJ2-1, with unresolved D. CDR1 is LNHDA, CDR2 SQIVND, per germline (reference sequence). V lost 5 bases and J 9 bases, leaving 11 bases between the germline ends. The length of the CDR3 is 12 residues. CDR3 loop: CASSPGLGEQFF. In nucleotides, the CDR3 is TGTGCCAGTAGTCCCGGGTTGGGTGAGCAGTTCTTC.

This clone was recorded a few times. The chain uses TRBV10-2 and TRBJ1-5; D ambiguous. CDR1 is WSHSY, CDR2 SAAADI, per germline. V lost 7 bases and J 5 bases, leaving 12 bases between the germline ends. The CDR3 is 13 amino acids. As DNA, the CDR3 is TGCGCCAGCAACGGAGGACGCGATCAGCCCCAGCATTTT. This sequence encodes CASNGGRDQPQHF.

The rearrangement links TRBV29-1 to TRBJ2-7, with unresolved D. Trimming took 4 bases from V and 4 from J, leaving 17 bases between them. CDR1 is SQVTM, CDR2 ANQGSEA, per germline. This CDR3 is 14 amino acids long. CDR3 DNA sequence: TGCAGCGTTGTAGATGTCTGGCGAGAATACGAGCAGTACTTC. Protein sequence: CSVVDVWREYEQYF.

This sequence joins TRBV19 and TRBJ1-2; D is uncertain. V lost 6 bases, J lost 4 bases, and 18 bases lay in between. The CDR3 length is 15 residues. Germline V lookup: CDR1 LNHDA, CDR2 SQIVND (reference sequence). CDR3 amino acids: CASSSGQPLSYGYTF. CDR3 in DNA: TGTGCCAGTAGCTCCGGGCAGCCCCTTTCCTATGGCTACACCTTC.